The present T cell receptor beta chain was sequenced within a study of blood T cell repertoires in COVID-19. Across the study: Spain, Italy and the United States supplied samples that represented acute and convalescent COVID-19.

The CDR3 is made up of 15 amino acids. Unmatched junction bases numbered 5, after V lost 3 bases and J lost 0 bases. Germline V gene sequence: CDR1 DFQATT, CDR2 SNEGSKA (reference sequence). Measured with immunoSEQ multiplex PCR; TCRdb has only the in-frame clones, and not every one. The sample includes 150,000 to 200,000 clones, 70% to 90% of them seen just once. This clonotype was obtained from a man aged 60 to 69 with acute or convalescent COVID-19. The J gene is TRBJ2-7, the V gene TRBV20-1, with 10 nucleotides matching TRBD2. The sample taken for sequencing was peripheral blood. This chain's CDR3 is CSASSASGSSYEQYF. The DNA of the CDR3 is TGCAGTGCTAGTTCGGCTAGCGGGAGCTCCTACGAGCAGTACTTC.